This T cell receptor beta chain appears in the sequencing data of a study of shared clonotypes between healthy human individuals (dated by TCRdb to the early 2020s). With respect to the entire study: A couple of women and a few men aged 18 to 49 years were included in the cohort. For each donor, CD4 naive and CD4 memory were each run on three plates, CD8 naive on two plates, and CD8 memory on one plate. Blood TCR repertoires of five healthy adults were deeply sequenced to estimate repertoire size and the extent of clonotype sharing between individuals. Libraries were prepared and TCR repertoires were sequenced by different laboratories using diverse techniques, in order to increase sequencing depth and limit assay-specific biases. Each donor's leukapheresis produced roughly between roughly 0.85 and 9.5 billion PBMCs. The full study reports these points: Even with the large sequencing depth, rarefaction of the sorted-subset datasets indicated that sequencing was incomplete. The small number of donors limited the genetic and exposure-history diversity represented. Sampling was restricted to blood, and TCR repertoires in tissue are likely to differ from TCR repertoires in blood. Larger estimated clonotype richness was generally found for naive subsets than for memory subsets. Higher generation probabilities were observed for clonotypes shared by all four sorted-subset donors than for non-shared clonotypes. Pairwise subsampling indicated that sequencing depth was expected to affect the degree of clonotype sharing among donors. When a few donors were compared, the shared fraction of clonotypes was about 5% for naive CD4, more than 3% for naive CD8, 2% to 2.5% for memory CD4, and less than 0.45% for memory CD8.

Using the deep immunoSEQ assay, multiplex PCR amplified TCR CDR3 regions from genomic DNA. Extracted genomic DNA from each cell subset was spread evenly across all wells of several immunoSEQ 96-well plates, with each plate serving as a replicate. For sorted subsets, approximately 210 ng genomic DNA, equal to 30,000 or so T cell genomes, was loaded into each replicate PCR. The purified libraries were quantified using a Qubit 3.0 fluorometer, sized with a Bioanalyzer 2100, and then quantified again using the KAPA Library Quantification kit. A separate single-read 150-cycle Illumina NextSeq 550 flow cell was used to sequence each immunoSEQ 96-well plate. Per the original workflow: Because the immunoSEQ output held only junctional sequences and lacked quality scores, the filtering could not match the filtering applied to full-length reads. Sequences were annotated with PyIR, a Python wrapper for IgBLAST v1.9, and V/J genes and CDR3 were assigned using IMGT germline references. Reads were removed for weak V/J assignments (E-value above 1e-6), missing CDR3, stop codons, out-of-frame junctions, or ambiguous translated residues. V3J clonotypes were defined as sequences sharing an identical inferred V gene, J gene, and CDR3 amino acid sequence. Percentage overlap between repertoires was calculated by dividing the number of shared unique clonotypes by the size of the smaller repertoire. Three approaches were used to assess repertoire richness: RTK rarefaction, the Chao1 estimator, and Recon v2.1 estimates of unobserved clonotypes. Generation probabilities were computed with OLGA for all TCRbeta clonotypes obtained by the gDNA method from several donors. Drawn from immuneACCESS, this table holds only the in-frame rearrangements with V and J called that TCRdb kept. Clones are partly lost; checked studies trace under half to an unresolved V gene and leave the rest unexplained. V and J calls and clone size are copied from that table; D and trimming were computed from the DNA. Present in this sample are about 1.1 million clones, about 80% of which were seen just once. The ten largest make up about 0.94% of the sample.

Reading the germline V gene gives CDR1 SGHAT and CDR2 FQNNGV. V and J are truncated by 4 bases and 7 bases respectively, leaving an intervening sequence of 16 bases. Reading from cysteine to phenylalanine, the CDR3 counts 15 amino acids. CDR3 DNA is the only sequence kept; it has 45 bases, read in frame from the first base. Donors were healthy HIV-negative adults with no recently reported acute infections or vaccinations. Only Caucasian adults living in Nashville, Tennessee, USA were represented among the donors. Magnetic negative selection was used to enrich CD4+ T cells, after which naive cells were positively selected on CD45RA and the negative fraction became the memory subset. After blood collection by leukapheresis, PBMCs were isolated using Ficoll-Histopaque density gradient centrifugation and then cryopreserved in the vapor phase of liquid nitrogen. Analytical flow cytometry was used to check the purity and quantity of each magnetically sorted T cell population. Genomic DNA was isolated from every sorted fraction and measured by UV absorbance on a Nanodrop 2000c.

For this clone: Which antigen it targets is not known. Base qualities were left out, and no much larger clone turns up one base away.

The sample consisted of memory CD4+ T cells from PBMCs. Reading the label with the study, this specimen's cell subset or site is: CD45RA-negative fraction. The TCR originated in a man aged 18-30 years in good health. Some clones in this sample may be carry-over from other donors' samples. The chain is encoded by TRBV11-2 joined to TRBJ1-4; tentative D gene TRBD1, with 6 bases matching. Here the CDR3 is given as CASSSQTGLAEKLFF. Read as DNA, the sequence is TGTGCCAGCAGCTCTCAGACAGGTTTGGCTGAAAAACTGTTTTTT.